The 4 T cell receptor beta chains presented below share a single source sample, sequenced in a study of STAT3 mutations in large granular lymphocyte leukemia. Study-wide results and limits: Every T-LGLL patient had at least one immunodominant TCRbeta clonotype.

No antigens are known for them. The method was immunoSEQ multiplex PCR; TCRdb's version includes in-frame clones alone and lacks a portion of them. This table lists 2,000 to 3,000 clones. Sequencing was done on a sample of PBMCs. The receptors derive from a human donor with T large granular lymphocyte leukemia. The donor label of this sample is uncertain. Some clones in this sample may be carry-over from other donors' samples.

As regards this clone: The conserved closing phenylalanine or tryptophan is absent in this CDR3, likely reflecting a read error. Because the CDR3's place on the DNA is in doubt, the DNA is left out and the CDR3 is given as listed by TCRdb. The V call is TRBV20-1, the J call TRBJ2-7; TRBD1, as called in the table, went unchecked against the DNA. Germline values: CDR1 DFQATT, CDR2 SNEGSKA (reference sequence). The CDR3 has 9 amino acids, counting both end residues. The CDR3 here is CSAQDSSYE.

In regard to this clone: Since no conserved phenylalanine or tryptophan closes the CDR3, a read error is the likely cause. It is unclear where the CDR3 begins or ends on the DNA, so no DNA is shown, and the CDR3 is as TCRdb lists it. The CDR3 sequence is CSVTGMHSSYE. This chain joins TRBV29-1 and TRBJ2-7; no DNA check was done on the table's D call, TRBD1. The germline V gene has CDR1 SQVTM and CDR2 ANQGSEA. The CDR3 spans 11 amino acids, including both terminal residues.

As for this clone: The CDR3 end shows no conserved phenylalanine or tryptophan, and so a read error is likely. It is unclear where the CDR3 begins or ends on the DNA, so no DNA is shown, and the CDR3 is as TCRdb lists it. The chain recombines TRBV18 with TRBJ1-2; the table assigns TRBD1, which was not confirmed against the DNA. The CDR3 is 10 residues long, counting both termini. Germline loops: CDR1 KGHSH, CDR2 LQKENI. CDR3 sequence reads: CASSPGTGYG.

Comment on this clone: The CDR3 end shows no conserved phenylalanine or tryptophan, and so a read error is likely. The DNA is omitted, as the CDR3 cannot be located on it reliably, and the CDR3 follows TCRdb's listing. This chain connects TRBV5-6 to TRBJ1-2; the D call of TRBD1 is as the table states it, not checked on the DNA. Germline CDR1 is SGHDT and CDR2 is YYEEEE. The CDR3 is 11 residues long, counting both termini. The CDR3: CASCRDRTNYG.